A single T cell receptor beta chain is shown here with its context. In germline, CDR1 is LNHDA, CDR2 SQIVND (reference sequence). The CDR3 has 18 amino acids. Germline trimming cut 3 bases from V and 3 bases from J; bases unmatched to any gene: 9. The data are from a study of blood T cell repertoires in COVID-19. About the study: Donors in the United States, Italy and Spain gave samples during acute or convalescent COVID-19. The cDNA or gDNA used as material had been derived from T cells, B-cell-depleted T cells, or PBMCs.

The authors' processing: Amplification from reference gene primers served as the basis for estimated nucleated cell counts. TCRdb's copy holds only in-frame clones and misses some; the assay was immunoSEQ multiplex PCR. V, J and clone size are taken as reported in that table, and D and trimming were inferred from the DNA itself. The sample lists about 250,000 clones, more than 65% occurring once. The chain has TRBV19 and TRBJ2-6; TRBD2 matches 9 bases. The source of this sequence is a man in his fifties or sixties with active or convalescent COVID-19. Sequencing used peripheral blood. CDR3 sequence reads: CASSMEGASGVGANVLTF. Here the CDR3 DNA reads TGTGCCAGTAGTATGGAGGGGGCTAGCGGGGTTGGGGCCAACGTCCTGACTTTC. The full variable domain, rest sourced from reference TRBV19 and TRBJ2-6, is DGGITQSPKYLFRKEGQNVTLSCEQNLNHDAMYWYRQDPGQGLRLIYYSQIVNDFQKGDIAEGYSVSREKKESFPLTVTSAQKNPTAFYLCASSMEGASGVGANVLTFGAGSRLTVL.